One and the same sample provided the 5 T cell receptor beta chains below, sequenced in a study of early T cells in non-severe SARS-CoV-2 infection (dated by TCRdb to 2020 to 2023). The library was produced with 5' RACE. TCRdb names NextSeq 500 as the instrument used. TCRdb reprocessed the public reads (quality trimming at Q25 with fastp, clone calling with MiXCR) and kept in-frame beta chains. One record per CDR3 amino acid sequence lists the most common genes and DNA. This sample is represented by around 75,000 distinct CDR3 sequences; under 9.5% of them were singletons. 5.9% of the sample lies in the top ten. The sequencing sample was made of whole blood. These receptors were collected from an adult who was a healthcare worker with PCR-confirmed SARS-CoV-2 infection or an uninfected control (not recorded which).

This clonotype was seen at least ten times. This rearrangement joins TRBV19 to TRBJ2-1; D is uncertain. V was pared by 4 bases and J by 2 bases, with 0 bases between. The CDR3 sequence is 11 residues long. The germline CDR1 and CDR2 sequences are LNHDA and SQIVND (reference sequence). The CDR3 is CASSTYNEQFF. The CDR3 DNA is TGTGCCAGTAGTACCTACAATGAGCAGTTCTTC.

This clonotype was counted ten times or more. V usage is TRBV29-1 and J usage is TRBJ1-4, with 9 bases identical to TRBD1. V shed 7 bases, J shed 3 bases, and the junction held 3 bases outside the gene matches. This CDR3 spans 13 amino acids. Germline values: CDR1 SQVTM, CDR2 ANQGSEA. Here the CDR3 DNA reads TGCAGCGGTTACAGGGGGCCTAATGAAAAACTGTTTTTT. This encodes CSGYRGPNEKLFF.

At least ten counts were recorded for this clonotype. This chain uses TRBV7-2 with TRBJ2-3; D is unresolved. Germline CDR1 is SGHTA and CDR2 is FQGNSA. The length of the CDR3 is 16 residues. V was trimmed by 1 base and J by 1 base, leaving 12 bases between them. CDR3 nucleotide sequence: TGTGCCAGCAGCTTAGGCAGGTCGGTGGGCACAGATACGCAGTATTTT. This codes for CASSLGRSVGTDTQYF. Combining the CDR3 with reference TRBV7-2 and TRBJ2-3 gives the whole variable domain GAGVSQSPSNKVTEKGKDVELRCDPISGHTALYWYRQSLGQGLEFLIYFQGNSAPDKSGLPSDRFSAERTGGSVSTLTIQRTQQEDSAVYLCASSLGRSVGTDTQYFGPGTRLTVL.

V is TRBV5-1 and J is TRBJ2-2; a possible D gene is TRBD1 (6 bases). Per germline, CDR1 SGHRS and CDR2 YFSETQ. V lost 2 bases and J 6 bases, leaving 17 bases between the germline ends. The CDR3 is 16 amino acids. The CDR3, as DNA: TGCGCCAGCAGCTTCTCACAGGGCGGGCTGGCCGGGGAGCTGTTTTTT. Protein product: CASSFSQGGLAGELFF.

This clonotype appeared many times. The V and J genes are TRBV7-9 and TRBJ1-2; no clear D. V was trimmed by 1 base and J by 5 bases, leaving 8 bases between them. This CDR3 region has 13 residues. Germline loops: CDR1 SEHNR, CDR2 FQNEAQ (reference sequence). The CDR3 reads CASSLGQRYGYTF. CDR3 bases: TGTGCCAGCAGCTTAGGCCAGCGTTATGGCTACACCTTC.